This T cell receptor beta chain derives from a study of blood T cells in healthy people across ages. Study-wide results and caveats: Because sorting was not performed, PBMCs prevented conclusive naive versus antigen-experienced comparison. Greater diversity and more naive CD4+ cells were seen in long-lived donors than in aged donors.

Combining a sample-barcoded 5' primer with a J-beta primer mix, a second PCR ran for roughly 7 to 11 cycles. TCRdb re-called the 5' RACE reads with MiXCR, one entry per CDR3 protein. The table includes hundreds of thousands of distinct CDR3 sequences, 27% detected once. This clonotype was found a few times. Its antigen is as yet unknown. Trimming removed 6 bases from V and 3 bases from J, with 7 bases in between. The length of the CDR3 is 12 residues. These records were also assigned to another study, of T cells of mothers and their children. That work states: Related mother-child pairs shared slightly more overlap than unrelated pairs, but the difference was non-significant.

The gene calls are TRBV12-3 or TRBV12-4 and TRBJ2-3; unclear D gene. The TCR was taken from a boy younger than 10 in good health. Sequencing input: blood. The CDR3 DNA reads TGTGCCAGCAGGGGGATGACAGATACGCAGTATTTT. Its protein product is CASRGMTDTQYF.